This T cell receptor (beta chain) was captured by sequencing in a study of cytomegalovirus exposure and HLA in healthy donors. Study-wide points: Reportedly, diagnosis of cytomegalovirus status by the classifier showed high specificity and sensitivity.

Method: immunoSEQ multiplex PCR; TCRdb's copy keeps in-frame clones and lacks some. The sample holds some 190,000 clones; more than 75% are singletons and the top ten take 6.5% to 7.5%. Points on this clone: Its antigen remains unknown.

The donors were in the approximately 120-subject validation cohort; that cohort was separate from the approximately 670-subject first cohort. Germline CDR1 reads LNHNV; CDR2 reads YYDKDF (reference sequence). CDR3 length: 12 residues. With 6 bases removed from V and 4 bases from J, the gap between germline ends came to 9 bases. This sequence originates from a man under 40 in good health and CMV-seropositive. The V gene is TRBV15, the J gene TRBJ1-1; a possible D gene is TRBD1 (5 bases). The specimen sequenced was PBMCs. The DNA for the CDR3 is TGTGCCACCAGGGGGGTGGGCACTGAAGCTTTCTTT. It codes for CATRGVGTEAFF.